These 22 T cell receptor beta chains originate from one sample sequenced in a study of cytomegalovirus exposure and HLA in healthy donors. PCR primers comprised 60 Vbeta and 13 Jbeta primers. Sequencing used immunoSEQ multiplex PCR; TCRdb keeps in-frame clones, though not all of them. The sample records roughly 90,000 clones, approximately 84% being singletons. The sequenced sample was PBMCs. These receptors came from a man aged 18 to 29 in good health and CMV-seronegative.

The chain couples TRBV6-4 to TRBJ2-1, with D possibly being TRBD2 (5 bases). The germline gives CDR1 MRHNA, CDR2 SNTAGT. CDR3 length: 15 residues. The V end lost 8 bases, the J end lost 8 bases, and 22 bases lay between the germline ends. CDR3 bases: TGTGCCAGCTCAGCCGACGGAGGCTCTTCCCATGAGCAGTTCTTC. Its protein product is CASSADGGSSHEQFF.

The CDR3 bases are TGCGCCAGCTCTCGGCAGCGGAACACCGGGGAGCTGTTTTTT. It translates to CASSRQRNTGELFF. The chain joins TRBV5-1 to TRBJ2-2; D not resolved. Germline V CDR1 and CDR2: SGHRS, YFSETQ. Trimming removed 7 bases at V and 1 base at J, with 11 bases between. The CDR3 consists of 14 residues. Full variable domain (rest looked up from reference TRBV5-1 and TRBJ2-2): KAGVTQTPRYLIKTRGQQVTLSCSPISGHRSVSWYQQTPGQGLQFLFEYFSETQRNKGNFPGRFSGRQFSNSRSEMNVSTLELGDSALYLCASSRQRNTGELFFGEGSRLTVL.

V is TRBV28 and J is TRBJ1-4; tentatively, D is TRBD1 (5 bases). The CDR3 runs to 15 residues. Germline V CDR1 and CDR2: MDHEN, SYDVKM. V was pared by 3 bases and J by 6 bases, with 14 bases between. CDR3 region: CASSLGGGADEKLFF. The CDR3, as DNA: TGTGCCAGCAGTTTGGGGGGAGGGGCCGATGAAAAACTGTTTTTT.

This chain uses TRBV25-1 with TRBJ2-7; 7 bases are a match to TRBD2. The trim removed 1 base at V and 4 bases at J, leaving 13 bases unmatched. Germline assignment: CDR1 MGHDK and CDR2 SYGVNS. This CDR3 has 17 residues. The CDR3 loop is CASSEWGLASGPYEQYF. In nucleotides, the CDR3 is TGTGCCAGCAGTGAATGGGGTTTGGCTAGCGGACCTTACGAGCAGTACTTC.

The chain has TRBV6-5 and TRBJ2-7; TRBD1 is a possible D gene (6 bases). Trimming shortened V by 5 bases and J by 4 bases, and 15 bases separated the two germline ends. There are 14 residues in the CDR3. Germline V gene sequence: CDR1 MNHEY, CDR2 SVGAGI. The CDR3 nucleotides read TGTGCCAGCAGTCGCCTCTCTGGACAGTACGAGCAGTACTTC. This codes for CASSRLSGQYEQYF.

The chain links TRBV4-1 to TRBJ2-7, with 14 bases that match TRBD2. Germline V gives CDR1 MGHRA, CDR2 YSYEKL. CDR3 size: 16 residues. V dropped 5 bases and J dropped 3; count of bases not matched to a gene: 6. Written as DNA, the CDR3 is TGCGCCAGCAGCGTTGCCGGGACTAGCGGGAGCTACGAGCAGTACTTC. This encodes CASSVAGTSGSYEQYF.

This clone occurred a few times. This chain connects TRBV25-1 to TRBJ2-7; the D gene is possibly TRBD1 (5 bases). This CDR3 has 13 amino acids. Trimming stripped 6 bases from V and 7 bases from J, with 16 bases between. Per germline, CDR1 MGHDK and CDR2 SYGVNS. CDR3 region: CASRGRAAPEQYF. In nucleotides, the CDR3 is TGTGCCAGCAGGGGCAGGGCGGCCCCGGAGCAGTACTTC.

This clone was seen once. CDR3 sequence (DNA): TGTGCCAGCAGTACAAGACTAGCGGGAGGGGTCGAGCAGTACTTC. It is translated as CASSTRLAGGVEQYF. This chain joins TRBV6-5 and TRBJ2-7; 14 positions match TRBD2. Germline CDR1 MNHEY, CDR2 SVGAGI. Trimming at V came to 5 bases and at J to 6 bases, leaving 6 bases not matched to a gene. The CDR3 covers 15 residues.

The J gene is TRBJ1-4, the V gene TRBV15; 9 bases align to TRBD1. The length of the CDR3 is 14 residues. V trimming: 9 bases; J trimming: 5 bases; junction bases outside the gene matches: 7. Germline V gene data show CDR1 as LNHNV and CDR2 as YYDKDF (reference sequence). CDR3 amino acids: CATSRDRVNEKLFF. For the CDR3, the DNA is TGTGCCACGTCCCGGGACAGGGTAAATGAAAAACTGTTTTTT.

The J gene is TRBJ2-7, the V gene TRBV10-1; D is possibly TRBD2 (7 bases). There are 15 residues in the CDR3. CDR1 and CDR2 (germline): WNHNN, SYGVQD (reference sequence). Deletions cut 0 bases from V and 5 bases from J, with 14 bases between. The CDR3 coding sequence is TGCGCCAGCAGTGAGTCGAGAGGGGGGGACCACGAGCAGTACTTC. Its protein product is CASSESRGGDHEQYF.

V gene TRBV25-1 combines with J gene TRBJ1-4; D might be TRBD1 (6 bases). Trimming removed 8 bases at V and 8 bases at J, with 12 bases between. The germline V gene encodes CDR1 MGHDK and CDR2 SYGVNS. The CDR3 spans 12 residues. The CDR3: CASESGVEKLFF. CDR3 bases: TGTGCCAGCGAGTCAGGGGTAGAAAAACTGTTTTTT.

The chain joins TRBV7-2 to TRBJ1-3; the D is unclear. V gave up 5 bases and J gave up 4 bases, with 15 bases separating them. The germline V gene encodes CDR1 SGHTA and CDR2 FQGNSA. CDR3 length: 15 residues. The CDR3 sequence is CASSPQTAPGNTIYF. Here the CDR3 DNA reads TGTGCCAGCAGCCCGCAGACTGCTCCCGGAAACACCATATATTTT.

V gene TRBV5-1 combines with J gene TRBJ1-1, with TRBD1 matching 10 bases. The CDR3 runs 14 residues. Germline loops: CDR1 SGHRS, CDR2 YFSETQ. Germline trimming cut 7 bases from V and 3 bases from J; bases unmatched to any gene: 6. The CDR3 sequence is CASGQGGRDTEAFF. CDR3 DNA: TGCGCCAGCGGACAGGGGGGGAGGGACACTGAAGCTTTCTTT.

The chain carries TRBV5-6 and TRBJ1-5; a weak D match, TRBD1 (6 bases). The CDR3 has 14 amino acids. V lost 2 bases and J lost 6, with 12 bases in between. Germline V gene data show CDR1 as SGHDT and CDR2 as YYEEEE. CDR3 nucleotide sequence: TGTGCCAGCAGCTTCAGGGGTTTAAGTCAGCCCCAGCATTTT. Its protein is CASSFRGLSQPQHF.

In this sample, this clone turned up a few times. The gene calls are TRBV7-2 and TRBJ1-5, with D uncertain. V lost 0 bases and J 6 bases, leaving 9 bases between the germline ends. The CDR3 is 14 residues long. In germline, CDR1 is SGHTA, CDR2 FQGNSA. CDR3 in DNA: TGTGCCAGCAGCTTAGCGCTTTACGGTCAGCCCCAGCATTTT. Amino acids: CASSLALYGQPQHF.

This clone was recorded once. This chain links TRBV6-8 with TRBJ2-7; D might be TRBD1 (5 bases). V lost 7 bases to trimming and J lost 4 bases, with 23 bases between them. The CDR3 contains 16 residues. Germline V gene data show CDR1 as MNHGY and CDR2 as SAAAGT. Here the CDR3 DNA reads TGTGCCAGCACGTCGAAAAAAAGACAGAAGATTTACGAGCAGTACTTC. Translated: CASTSKKRQKIYEQYF.

V usage is TRBV5-4 and J usage is TRBJ1-1; 7 bases are shared with TRBD1. CDR1 and CDR2 from the germline V gene are SGHNT and YYREEE (reference sequence). V lost 3 bases to trimming and J lost 1 base; unmatched junction nucleotides: 3. The CDR3 consists of 14 residues. CDR3 protein: CASSSRQGNTEAFF. CDR3 in DNA: TGTGCCAGCAGCTCCAGACAGGGGAACACTGAAGCTTTCTTT.

This chain links TRBV27 with TRBJ1-1; 7 bases fit TRBD1. Germline values: CDR1 MNHEY, CDR2 SMNVEV (reference sequence). The CDR3 length is 14 residues. The trim removed 2 bases at V and 7 bases at J, leaving 7 bases unmatched. This chain's CDR3 is CASSLVYTGVEAFF. For the CDR3, the DNA is TGTGCCAGCAGTTTAGTATACACAGGGGTTGAAGCTTTCTTT.

V usage is TRBV6-6 and J usage is TRBJ1-1; 8 bases match TRBD1. With 5 bases clipped from V and 5 bases from J, the junction kept 13 bases outside the gene matches. The germline gives CDR1 MNHNY, CDR2 SVGAGI (reference sequence). The CDR3 is 16 residues long. CDR3 sequence (DNA): TGTGCCAGCAGTCGAACACCTCAGGGGGCGGGAACTGAAGCTTTCTTT. Translation gives CASSRTPQGAGTEAFF.

The chain combines TRBV6-5 with TRBJ2-5; 7 bases match TRBD1. The CDR3 length is 14 residues. Germline trimming cut 5 bases from V and 1 base from J; bases unmatched to any gene: 4. Germline V CDR1 and CDR2: MNHEY, SVGAGI. In nucleotides, the CDR3 is TGTGCCAGCAGTCCGGGACAGAGCCAAGAGACCCAGTACTTC. Protein product: CASSPGQSQETQYF.

V gene TRBV19 combines with J gene TRBJ1-1; D may be TRBD1 (6 bases). The V end was cut by 4 bases, the J end by 0 bases, with 12 bases between. The CDR3 contains 15 residues. Germline V gene sequence: CDR1 LNHDA, CDR2 SQIVND (reference sequence). This CDR3 is CASSTGVFMNTEAFF. The DNA of the CDR3 is TGTGCCAGTAGTACAGGGGTTTTTATGAACACTGAAGCTTTCTTT.

J is TRBJ1-1 and V is TRBV28; maybe TRBD1 (5 bases). Trimming removed 1 base at V and 1 base at J, with 13 bases between. CDR1 is MDHEN, CDR2 SYDVKM, per germline. CDR3 size: 16 residues. CDR3 DNA: TGTGCCAGCAGTTTATTCGGCAGGGCGGCGAACACTGAAGCTTTCTTT. This codes for CASSLFGRAANTEAFF.